The clone carrying this TCR beta chain was detected a few times. No antigen is known for it. MiXCR was run by TCRdb on the reads, yielding one entry per CDR3 protein. Here the sample spans just over 450,000 distinct CDR3 sequences, about 42% being singletons. This sample was included in a study of T cell repertoires in cytomegalovirus infection. The wider study: HLA-B-restricted CMV epitopes that are well studied, plus recently identified HLA-C-restricted ones, were used by the study. Indications of both CMV infection and matching HLA type were provided by public TCR beta signatures.

Trimming stripped 5 bases from V and 9 bases from J, with 20 bases between. Germline CDR1 is MGHDK and CDR2 is SYGVNS. The CDR3 is 16 amino acids. Findings and limits, study-wide: HLA-C-restricted CMV-specific TCR beta clonotypes were dominant in the ex vivo response.

Sequenced material: cultured PBMCs, taken from culture after CMV antigen stimulation. The sequence was collected from a human donor in good health (CMV status not recorded). Some clones in this sample may be carry-over from other donors' samples. The chain couples TRBV25-1 to TRBJ1-6, with a possible D match to TRBD1 (5 bases). CDR3 amino acids: CASSPIGGGLPSPLHF. The CDR3 DNA reads TGTGCCAGCAGTCCCATCGGGGGGGGACTTCCTTCACCCCTCCACTTT.